The 25 T cell receptor beta chains presented below share a single source sample, sequenced in a study of molecular identifiers for immune sequencing clone quantification. TCRdb re-analysed the PCR reads in MiXCR, keeping a single row per CDR3 protein. Among around 460,000 distinct CDR3 sequences listed, under 30% were seen once. Source material: naive CD8+ T cells from blood, with Jurkat cell RNA spiked in. Subset in this sample: FACS-sorted CD8+CD4-CCR7+CD45RA+ naive T cells. These receptor sequences come from a human donor in good health. Some libraries in this study had Jurkat cell RNA spiked in.

A note on this clonotype: This sequence may be a read error, since a much larger clone differs from it by one base. The chain joins TRBV13 to TRBJ1-1; 10 bases are a match to TRBD1. Germline-derived CDR1 and CDR2 are PRHDT and FYEKMQ (reference sequence). The CDR3 totals 16 residues. DNA of the CDR3: TGTGCCAGCAGCTTAGAGAGGACAGGGGGAGACACTGGAGCTTTCTTT. Encoded protein: CASSLERTGGDTGAFF. Supplemented by reference TRBV13 and TRBJ1-1, the full variable domain reads AAGVIQSPRHLIKEKRETATLKCYPIPRHDTVYWYQQGPGQDPQFLISFYEKMQSDKGSIPDRFSAQQFSDYHSELNMSSLELGDSALYFCASSLERTGGDTGAFFGQGTRLTVV.

The rearrangement joins TRBV11-2 to TRBJ2-2; D gene ambiguous. The V end was cut by 1 base, the J end by 0 bases, with 12 bases between. CDR1 is SGHAT and CDR2 is FQNNGV in the germline V gene. The CDR3 spans 17 residues. CDR3 bases: TGTGCCAGCAGCTTAGGAGTGGTACAGACGAACACCGGGGAGCTGTTTTTT. Translated: CASSLGVVQTNTGELFF.

The chain links TRBV12-3 or TRBV12-4 to TRBJ2-5, with 9 nucleotides matching TRBD2. V gave up 5 bases and J gave up 9 bases; unmatched junction bases: 10. The CDR3 runs 14 residues. The CDR3 protein is CASSPFEAGGPQYF. CDR3 DNA: TGTGCCAGCAGTCCCTTTGAGGCGGGGGGGCCCCAGTACTTC.

V usage is TRBV20-1 and J usage is TRBJ2-7; 10 positions match TRBD2. Germline trimming cut 1 base from V and 6 bases from J; bases unmatched to any gene: 12. Germline V gene lookup returns CDR1 DFQATT and CDR2 SNEGSKA (reference sequence). CDR3 size: 16 residues. The CDR3 DNA reads as TGCAGTGCTAGAGTACTAGCGGGAACCTTTGTAGCCGAGCAGTACTTC. Its translation is CSARVLAGTFVAEQYF.

The rearrangement joins TRBV3-1 to TRBJ2-7; TRBD2 agrees at 12 bases. Germline values: CDR1 LGHDT, CDR2 YNNKEL (reference sequence). V lost 3 bases, J lost 4 bases, and 4 bases stayed unmatched. CDR3 size: 15 residues. The CDR3, as DNA: TGTGCCAGCAGCCAGCTAGCGGGGGGGCGGTACGAGCAGTACTTC. Residues: CASSQLAGGRYEQYF.

The chain links TRBV7-9 to TRBJ2-6, with D perhaps given as TRBD1 or TRBD2 (6 bases each). This CDR3 spans 20 amino acids. The V and J ends lost 3 bases and 0 bases respectively, with 21 bases between them. Germline lookup yields CDR1 SEHNR and CDR2 FQNEAQ (reference sequence). The CDR3 bases are TGTGCCAGCAGCTTGACAATTGGGGGCAGGGGAGGCTCTGGGGCCAACGTCCTGACTTTC. It codes for CASSLTIGGRGGSGANVLTF.

This clonotype was recorded a few times. The V and J genes are TRBV6-2 or TRBV6-3 and TRBJ2-7; the D gene could be TRBD1 or TRBD2 (5 bases each). CDR1 is MNHEY and CDR2 is SVGEGT in the germline V gene. V was cut by 2 bases and J by 2 bases, with 19 bases left in between. The CDR3 consists of 17 residues. CDR3 sequence: CASSYVWDPAGTYEQYF. As DNA, the CDR3 is TGTGCCAGCAGTTACGTATGGGACCCCGCGGGCACCTACGAGCAGTACTTC.

Points on this clonotype: Relative to the germline gene, one junction end is altered; a read error may explain this. This chain uses TRBV7-9 with TRBJ2-7, with D tentatively TRBD2 (5 bases). Germline values: CDR1 SEHNR, CDR2 FQNEAQ (reference sequence). CDR3 size: 15 residues. CDR3 loop: CASSSGGASSYAQYF. CDR3 nucleotides: TGTGCCAGCAGCTCAGGAGGAGCGTCCTCCTACGCGCAGTACTTC.

This clonotype came up a few times. The chain carries TRBV7-9 and TRBJ2-3; D uncertain. Looked up from germline, CDR1 is SEHNR and CDR2 is FQNEAQ (reference sequence). The CDR3 runs to 14 residues. V lost 1 base and J lost 2, with 7 bases in between. For the CDR3, the DNA is TGTGCCAGCAGCTTAGACAGCTACACAGATACGCAGTATTTT. Translation: CASSLDSYTDTQYF.

This clonotype was counted only a few times. The chain links TRBV20-1 to TRBJ2-1; D unresolved. CDR1 is DFQATT, CDR2 SNEGSKA, per germline (reference sequence). V was trimmed by 0 bases and J by 1 base, leaving 7 bases between them. The CDR3 covers 14 residues. The CDR3 protein is CSARDEWSYNEQFF. CDR3 sequence (DNA): TGCAGTGCTAGAGATGAGTGGTCCTACAATGAGCAGTTCTTC.

The chain recombines TRBV4-3 with TRBJ1-3, with D possibly matching TRBD1 (5 bases). Germline CDR1 reads LGHNA; CDR2 reads YSLEER. Trimming cost V 3 bases and J 0 bases, with 9 bases left between them. This CDR3 region has 15 residues. As DNA, the CDR3 is TGCGCCAGCAGCCAGGGACGGTTCTCTGGAAACACCATATATTTT. Translating gives CASSQGRFSGNTIYF.

The V call is TRBV20-1, the J call TRBJ2-3; TRBD2 agrees at 11 bases. The CDR3 has 20 residues. CDR1 is DFQATT, CDR2 SNEGSKA, per germline (reference sequence). V dropped 6 bases and J dropped 0; count of bases not matched to a gene: 20. The chain's CDR3 is CSAPGGVLAGVGPSTDTQYF. The DNA for the CDR3 is TGCAGTGCCCCTGGGGGTGTACTAGCGGGAGTAGGGCCTAGCACAGATACGCAGTATTTT.

This clonotype was recorded a few times. The chain employs TRBV7-2 and TRBJ1-2; the match to TRBD1 covers 10 bases. Germline V gene lookup returns CDR1 SGHTA and CDR2 FQGNSA. J lost 0 bases, V lost 5 bases, and 9 bases had no gene match. The CDR3 totals 17 residues. The CDR3 loop is CASSTPGQGLPNYGYTF. The CDR3 DNA sequence: TGTGCCAGCAGCACTCCGGGACAGGGGCTTCCTAACTATGGCTACACCTTC. Full variable domain (missing parts from reference TRBV7-2 and TRBJ1-2): GAGVSQSPSNKVTEKGKDVELRCDPISGHTALYWYRQSLGQGLEFLIYFQGNSAPDKSGLPSDRFSAERTGGSVSTLTIQRTQQEDSAVYLCASSTPGQGLPNYGYTFGSGTRLTVV.

This clonotype was observed a few times. The rearrangement joins TRBV6-2 or TRBV6-3 to TRBJ1-5; 9 nucleotides line up with TRBD1. Germline-derived CDR1 and CDR2 are MNHEY and SVGEGT. This CDR3 contains 15 residues. With V trimmed by 8 bases and J by 6 bases, 11 bases remained unmatched. The CDR3 DNA is TGTGCCAGCGGCGAGGGGACAGGGAGGCCTCAGCCCCAGCATTTT. Its protein product is CASGEGTGRPQPQHF.

V is TRBV9 and J is TRBJ1-1; the match to TRBD1 covers 11 bases. Germline V gene data show CDR1 as SGDLS and CDR2 as YYNGEE. CDR3 size: 15 residues. Losses at the gene ends were 3 bases for V and 5 bases for J; bases not matched to a gene: 6. CDR3 coding DNA: TGTGCCAGCAGCGCTATGGACAGGGGGCCAACTGAAGCTTTCTTT. Its protein product is CASSAMDRGPTEAFF. Together with reference TRBV9 and TRBJ1-1, the CDR3 gives the full variable domain: DSGVTQTPKHLITATGQRVTLRCSPRSGDLSVYWYQQSLDQGLQFLIQYYNGEERAKGNILERFSAQQFPDLHSELNLSSLELGDSALYFCASSAMDRGPTEAFFGQGTRLTVV.

The chain carries TRBV28 and TRBJ2-1; 10 nucleotides agree with TRBD2. The germline CDR1 and CDR2 sequences are MDHEN and SYDVKM. The CDR3 spans 15 residues. Trimming removed 3 bases from V and 5 bases from J; junction bases left unmatched: 4. The CDR3 DNA reads TGTGCCAGCAGTTTCGGACTAGCGGCCCACAATGAGCAGTTCTTC. Amino acid sequence: CASSFGLAAHNEQFF.

This clonotype was observed at least ten times. The V gene is TRBV20-1, the J gene TRBJ2-7; the match to TRBD2 covers 8 bases. CDR1 is DFQATT, CDR2 SNEGSKA, per germline (reference sequence). The CDR3 extends over 13 amino acids. Trimming took 3 bases from V and 2 from J; bases not matched to a gene: 3. The CDR3 nucleotides are TGCAGTGCTAGGGGGGGACTAGCCTACGAGCAGTACTTC. This gives the protein CSARGGLAYEQYF.

The chain joins TRBV20-1 to TRBJ1-1; 9 bases line up with TRBD1. The CDR3 spans 16 residues. The J segment lost 4 bases and the V segment lost 6 bases, leaving 15 bases of the junction unmatched. The germline V gene has CDR1 DFQATT and CDR2 SNEGSKA (reference sequence). The CDR3: CSAAGGTGWLSTEAFF. DNA of the CDR3: TGCAGTGCAGCCGGAGGGACAGGGTGGTTGAGCACTGAAGCTTTCTTT.

V and J are TRBV27 and TRBJ2-2; tentative D call: TRBD1 (6 bases). Germline CDR1 is MNHEY and CDR2 is SMNVEV (reference sequence). This CDR3 is 13 amino acids long. Deletions cut 5 bases from V and 6 bases from J, with 10 bases between. Here the CDR3 DNA reads TGTGCCAGCAGTCCACAGGGCCCCGGGGAGCTGTTTTTT. Translation gives CASSPQGPGELFF.

In this sample, this clonotype turned up a few times. The genes are TRBV12-3 or TRBV12-4 and TRBJ2-1, with 9 bases lining up with TRBD2. Germline trimming cut 2 bases from V and 8 bases from J; bases unmatched to any gene: 16. CDR3 length equals 18 residues. CDR3: CASSLLSFRAGGYDEQFF. The DNA for the CDR3 is TGTGCCAGCAGTTTATTGTCTTTTAGGGCGGGAGGGTACGATGAGCAGTTCTTC.

This clonotype was detected many times. This chain joins TRBV29-1 and TRBJ2-2; D is unclear. V was cut by 7 bases and J by 8 bases, with 8 bases left in between. Per germline, CDR1 SQVTM and CDR2 ANQGSEA. The CDR3 spans 10 residues. The CDR3 here is CSALQGELFF. CDR3 in DNA: TGCAGCGCTCTGCAAGGGGAGCTGTTTTTT.

This clonotype was observed many times. The chain carries TRBV27 and TRBJ2-3; 11 bases match TRBD2. The germline V gene encodes CDR1 MNHEY and CDR2 SMNVEV (reference sequence). The CDR3 sequence is 16 residues long. V was pared by 5 bases and J by 2 bases, with 6 bases of the junction left unmatched. CDR3 DNA: TGTGCCAGCAGTATACAGGGACTAGCGGTCACAGATACGCAGTATTTT. Protein product: CASSIQGLAVTDTQYF.

The chain employs TRBV12-3 or TRBV12-4 and TRBJ2-7; 8 positions agree with TRBD1. With 5 bases clipped from V and 5 bases from J, the junction kept 20 bases outside the gene matches. This CDR3 spans 18 amino acids. This CDR3 is CASSTATTRTGPLHEQYF. As DNA, the CDR3 is TGTGCCAGCAGTACCGCCACGACTCGGACAGGGCCGCTCCACGAGCAGTACTTC.

This rearrangement joins TRBV19 to TRBJ2-7, with a weak D call TRBD1 (6 bases). V gave up 3 bases and J gave up 2 bases, with 14 bases separating them. CDR1 is LNHDA and CDR2 is SQIVND in the germline V gene (reference sequence). The CDR3 length is 15 residues. This CDR3 is CASSIATGSTYEQYF. In nucleotides, the CDR3 is TGTGCCAGTAGTATTGCGACAGGATCAACCTACGAGCAGTACTTC.

The chain links TRBV4-1 to TRBJ1-1; D remains ambiguous. The CDR3 has 14 residues. Looked up from germline, CDR1 is MGHRA and CDR2 is YSYEKL. Trimming cost V 4 bases and J 6 bases, with 15 bases left between them. The CDR3 here is CASSLDLLAAEAFF. DNA of the CDR3: TGCGCCAGCAGCCTAGACCTTTTGGCTGCTGAAGCTTTCTTT.